What follows is one T cell receptor (beta chain) and its context. This specimen comes from a study of blood T cells in healthy people across ages. The donors, healthy Caucasians from Russia, were aged roughly 6 to 95. Combining a sample-barcoded 5' primer with a J-beta primer mix, a second PCR ran for roughly 6 to 12 cycles. Every molecule of cDNA carried a tag from a template-switch adaptor with 12 random nucleotides. TCRdb re-called the 5' RACE reads with MiXCR, one entry per CDR3 protein. This repertoire shows about 640,000 distinct CDR3 sequences, roughly 50% found once; its top ten account for approximately 40%. V was clipped by 5 bases and J by 2 bases; unmatched bases: 3. This CDR3 contains 14 residues. Germline lookup yields CDR1 SGHAT and CDR2 FQNNGV.

The chain combines TRBV11-2 with TRBJ2-5, with TRBD2 identical over 9 bases. The sequence derives from a man in his 60s in good health. Sequenced material: blood. The CDR3 DNA reads as TGTGCCAGCAGCGTTAGCGGGGGACAAGAGACCCAGTACTTC. It is translated as CASSVSGGQETQYF.